Described below is a single T cell receptor (beta chain) sequence and its context. This sample stems from a study of T cell changes during pregnancy in multiple sclerosis. The junction had 24 bases not matched to a gene; V was cut back by 3 bases and J by 8 bases. Germline V gene data show CDR1 as LGHNA and CDR2 as YSLEER. The CDR3 contains 20 residues. Method: immunoSEQ multiplex PCR; TCRdb's copy keeps in-frame clones and lacks some. The sample records about 70,000 clones, roughly 94% being singletons. This rearrangement joins TRBV4-3 to TRBJ2-4; 8 bases map to TRBD2. This sequence originates from a female donor with multiple sclerosis, enrolled in a pregnancy study. Sample: peripheral blood, taken in the third trimester of pregnancy. The CDR3 is CASSHSADQTGGGGWDIQYF. The CDR3 nucleotides are TGCGCCAGCAGCCACTCCGCCGATCAAACCGGGGGGGGAGGTTGGGACATTCAGTACTTC.